This TCR beta chain appears in the sequencing data of a study of blood T cells in healthy people across ages. With a J-beta primer mix and a sample-barcoded 5' primer, a second PCR ran 7 to 11 cycles. Each TCR beta cDNA got a 12-nucleotide random molecular identifier. TCRdb fed the 5' RACE reads into MiXCR, producing one record per CDR3 protein. Here the sample spans 650,000 to 950,000 distinct CDR3 sequences, about 42% being singletons. V was cut by 3 bases and J by 5 bases, with 9 bases left in between. The CDR3 is made up of 13 amino acids. Germline-derived CDR1 and CDR2 are SGHVS and FNYEAQ. Caucasian individuals from Russia who were healthy and aged roughly 6 to 95 acted as donors.

Sequenced sample: blood. This TCR derives from a man aged 55 to 70 in good health. The J gene is TRBJ2-3, the V gene TRBV7-6; D tentatively reads TRBD1 or TRBD2 (6 bases each). The CDR3 DNA follows: TGTGCCAGCAGCTTGGGGGGCCTAGATACGCAGTATTTT. It encodes CASSLGGLDTQYF.